This T cell receptor beta chain appears in the sequencing data of a study of shared clonotypes between healthy human individuals. Whole-study context: Used for every donor were three CD4 naive, three CD4 memory, two CD8 naive and one CD8 memory plate. Findings and caveats of the study: Rarefaction indicated that sorted-subset sequencing remained incomplete although depth was large. In contrast to clonotypes shared by all four donors, non-shared clonotypes had lower generation probabilities.

The CDR3 consists of 16 residues. Trimming took 3 bases from V and 4 from J; bases not matched to a gene: 5. The germline V gene has CDR1 LGHNT and CDR2 FRNRAP. The data were produced by immunoSEQ multiplex PCR, yet TCRdb's version contains in-frame clones alone and is incomplete. Here the sample spans about 1.1 million clones, roughly 80% being singletons. In regard to this clone: The antigen is unknown.

Caucasian adults residing in Nashville, Tennessee made up all the donors. The sample comprised memory CD4+ T cells from PBMCs. Documented subset: CD45RA-negative fraction. The gene calls are TRBV12-5 and TRBJ2-2; TRBD2 matches 10 bases. This clonotype originated in a man aged 18 to 30 in good health. Some clones in this sample may be carry-over from other donors' samples. The CDR3 bases are TGTGCTAGTGGTTTTCTAGCGGGAGCGAGCACCGGGGAGCTGTTTTTT. The encoded protein is CASGFLAGASTGELFF.